These T cell receptor beta chains were read from a single sample in a study of cytomegalovirus exposure and HLA in healthy donors. Data came from immunoSEQ multiplex PCR; TCRdb stores just in-frame clones and leaves some out. In the table there are tens of thousands of clones, approximately 90% of which are singletons. The material sequenced was PBMCs. The receptors were sampled from a man aged 30 to 39 in good health and CMV-seronegative. The CDR3 runs from the conserved cysteine through the conserved F or W. A D gene is named only where the DNA matches it firmly. Clone size is given for some rows only: seen once, a few or many times, or a class if the clone is expanded.

TRBV10-3,-,TRBJ2-7,-,14,CAISALGTTYEQYF,TGTGCCATCAGTGCCCTAGGGACAACCTACGAGCAGTACTTC
TRBV11-2,-,TRBJ1-3,-,16,CASSRSTTPSGNTIYF,TGTGCCAGCAGCCGGAGCACGACGCCGTCTGGAAACACCATATATTTT
TRBV7-8,-,TRBJ1-3,TRBD1,17,CASRKSRQGASGNTIYF,TGTGCCAGCAGGAAATCACGACAGGGGGCATCTGGAAACACCATATATTTT
TRBV7-9,-,TRBJ2-5,TRBD1,13,CASSSQGSETQYF,TGTGCCAGCAGCTCACAGGGGTCGGAGACCCAGTACTTC
TRBV9,-,TRBJ2-7,-,14,CASSAGVDFYEQYF,TGTGCCAGCAGCGCGGGAGTCGACTTCTACGAGCAGTACTTC
TRBV11-2,-,TRBJ2-3,TRBD2,17,CASSLWTASGRADTQYF,TGTGCCAGCAGCTTGTGGACCGCTAGCGGGAGAGCAGATACGCAGTATTTT
TRBV4-1,-,TRBJ2-7,-,16,CASSQEGRDGLYEQYF,TGCGCCAGCAGCCAAGAAGGGCGGGACGGCCTCTACGAGCAGTACTTC
TRBV29-1,-,TRBJ2-2,TRBD2,13,CSAGGTTTGELFF,TGCAGCGCGGGAGGGACTACTACCGGGGAGCTGTTTTTT
TRBV30,-,TRBJ1-2,-,13,CAWSPQGNYGYTF,TGTGCCTGGAGTCCCCAGGGAAACTATGGCTACACCTTC
TRBV5-1,-,TRBJ2-1,TRBD1,15,CASSFGTGTYNEQFF,TGCGCCAGCAGCTTCGGGACAGGGACCTACAATGAGCAGTTCTTC
TRBV2,-,TRBJ2-7,-,13,CASGPGLSYEQYF,TGTGCCAGCGGACCGGGACTTTCCTACGAGCAGTACTTC
TRBV6-1,-,TRBJ1-2,-,16,CASSESSSASVYGYTF,TGTGCCAGCAGTGAAAGTTCCAGCGCCTCTGTCTATGGCTACACCTTC
TRBV28,once,TRBJ2-4,-,13,CASSAFLRNIQYF,TGTGCCAGCAGTGCATTTCTACGAAACATTCAGTACTTC
TRBV7-9,-,TRBJ1-2,-,14,CASSLPAGTHGYTF,TGTGCCAGCAGCTTACCAGCAGGCACTCATGGCTACACCTTC
TRBV28,-,TRBJ1-3,-,15,CASSLSPSSGNTIYF,TGTGCCAGCAGTTTATCCCCTAGCTCTGGAAACACCATATATTTT
TRBV5-4,-,TRBJ1-1,-,15,CASSLAGTTKDPAFF,TGTGCCAGCAGCTTGGCCGGGACAACCAAGGACCCCGCTTTCTTT
TRBV5-1,-,TRBJ1-1,TRBD1,15,CASSPLQGADTEAFF,TGCGCCAGCAGCCCCTTACAGGGGGCGGACACTGAAGCTTTCTTT
TRBV25-1,-,TRBJ1-5,-,14,CASSEAGSNQPQHF,TGTGCCAGCAGTGAAGCGGGGAGCAATCAGCCCCAGCATTTT
TRBV6-4,-,TRBJ2-1,TRBD2,15,CASSDARGGEKEQFF,TGTGCCAGCAGTGACGCTCGCGGGGGGGAAAAAGAGCAGTTCTTC
TRBV29-1,-,TRBJ2-3,TRBD1,16,CSVEGAGTGVADTQYF,TGCAGCGTTGAAGGGGCCGGGACAGGGGTCGCAGATACGCAGTATTTT
TRBV7-8,-,TRBJ2-2,-,14,CASSTTQGIGELFF,TGTGCCAGCAGCACAACCCAGGGGATCGGGGAGCTGTTTTTT
TRBV23-1,once,TRBJ2-7,TRBD1,16,CASSHPRQGTSYEQYF,TGCGCCAGCAGTCACCCTAGACAGGGAACTTCCTACGAGCAGTACTTC
TRBV19,once,TRBJ1-4,-,14,CASRTDRNNEKLFF,TGTGCCAGTCGGACCGACAGGAATAATGAAAAACTGTTTTTT
TRBV7-9,-,TRBJ2-7,-,13,CASSLAEGSEQYF,TGTGCCAGCAGCTTAGCGGAAGGGAGCGAGCAGTACTTC
TRBV5-1,-,TRBJ2-1,TRBD2,14,CASSSTSGYNEQFF,TGCGCCAGCAGCTCTACTAGCGGATACAATGAGCAGTTCTTC
TRBV10-1,once,TRBJ2-3,TRBD2,15,CASSDPSGGADTQYF,TGCGCCAGCAGTGACCCTAGCGGGGGGGCCGATACGCAGTATTTT
TRBV7-7,-,TRBJ2-1,TRBD2,15,CASSYTSGSYNEQFF,TGTGCTAGCAGCTATACTAGCGGGAGTTACAATGAGCAGTTCTTC
TRBV4-1,-,TRBJ2-5,TRBD1,13,CASRETGKETQYF,TGCGCCAGCAGGGAGACAGGGAAAGAGACCCAGTACTTC
TRBV19,-,TRBJ2-2,TRBD1,15,CASSIRTGRPGELFF,TGTGCCAGTAGTATACGGACAGGGCGGCCCGGGGAGCTGTTTTTT
TRBV29-1,once,TRBJ2-7,-,14,CSVEIQSSSYEQYF,TGCAGCGTTGAAATTCAGTCAAGCTCCTACGAGCAGTACTTC
TRBV4-2,-,TRBJ2-2,TRBD2,17,CASSQDPAGAVTGELFF,TGTGCCAGCAGCCAAGACCCAGCGGGAGCCGTCACCGGGGAGCTGTTTTTT
TRBV30,-,TRBJ2-1,-,13,CAGSGYPSNEQFF,TGTGCTGGTAGCGGTTATCCCTCCAATGAGCAGTTCTTC
TRBV7-6,-,TRBJ1-3,TRBD1,13,CASSRTGGGTIYF,TGTGCCAGCAGCCGCACAGGGGGTGGCACCATATATTTT
TRBV28,-,TRBJ1-5,-,16,CASSPRDFTVRQPQHF,TGTGCCAGCAGCCCACGGGACTTCACCGTAAGGCAGCCCCAGCATTTT
TRBV7-8,-,TRBJ2-7,TRBD2,16,CASSFLGGRGKYEQYF,TGTGCCAGCAGCTTCCTCGGCGGGAGGGGCAAATACGAGCAGTACTTC
TRBV6-1,-,TRBJ1-4,-,13,CASRPRDGEKLFF,TGTGCCAGCAGACCGAGGGATGGCGAAAAACTGTTTTTT
TRBV6-5,-,TRBJ1-2,-,13,CASRRGAPAGYTF,TGTGCCAGCAGGCGGGGGGCGCCTGCTGGCTACACCTTC